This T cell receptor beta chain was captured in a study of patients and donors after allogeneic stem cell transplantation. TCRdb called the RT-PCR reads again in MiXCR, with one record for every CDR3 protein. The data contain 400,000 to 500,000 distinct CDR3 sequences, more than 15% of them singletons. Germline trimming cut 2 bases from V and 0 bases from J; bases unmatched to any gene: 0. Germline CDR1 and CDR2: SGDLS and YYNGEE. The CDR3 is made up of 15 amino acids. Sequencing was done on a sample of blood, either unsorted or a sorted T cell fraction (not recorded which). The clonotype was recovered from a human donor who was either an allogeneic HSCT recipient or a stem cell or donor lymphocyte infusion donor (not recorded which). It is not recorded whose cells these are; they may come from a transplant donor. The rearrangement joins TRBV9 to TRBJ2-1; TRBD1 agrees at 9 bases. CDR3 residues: CASSVGQGSYNEQFF. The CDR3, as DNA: TGTGCCAGCAGCGTGGGACAGGGCTCCTACAATGAGCAGTTCTTC.